The 23 T cell receptor beta chains given below trace back to one sample, sequenced in a study of cytomegalovirus exposure and HLA in healthy donors. The PCR was carried out with 60 Vbeta primers and 13 Jbeta primers. Profiled with immunoSEQ multiplex PCR; TCRdb holds only in-frame clones, not every one. The sample yields 150,000 or so clones, roughly 83% seen once. Sequencing input: PBMCs. The receptors come from a boy younger than 10 in good health and CMV-seronegative.

V and J are TRBV4-1 and TRBJ2-2; weak D call: TRBD1 (6 bases). Germline-derived CDR1 and CDR2 are MGHRA and YSYEKL. The CDR3 runs 15 residues. Trimming stripped 1 base from V and 7 bases from J, with 13 bases between. The CDR3 DNA is TGCGCCAGCAGCCAAGGCAGGGGCTTTAACGGGGAGCTGTTTTTT. This gives the protein CASSQGRGFNGELFF.

This rearrangement joins TRBV5-1 to TRBJ2-7; 7 bases are shared with TRBD1. This CDR3 is 15 amino acids long. Germline-derived CDR1 and CDR2 are SGHRS and YFSETQ. The junction had 3 bases not matched to a gene; V was cut back by 0 bases and J by 0 bases. CDR3 DNA sequence: TGCGCCAGCAGCTTGGGGGGGACAGCCTCCTACGAGCAGTACTTC. It specifies CASSLGGTASYEQYF.

J is TRBJ1-4 and V is TRBV7-9, with 9 bases lining up with TRBD1. J lost 6 bases, V lost 4 bases, and 3 bases had no gene match. Germline CDR1 and CDR2: SEHNR and FQNEAQ (reference sequence). The CDR3 extends over 14 amino acids. In DNA, the CDR3 is TGTGCCAGCAGCTCGACAGGGGGTCATGAAAAACTGTTTTTT. The encoded protein is CASSSTGGHEKLFF.

The rearrangement uses TRBV7-2 and TRBJ2-3; no reliable D call. Between the trimmed V and J ends, which lost 1 base and 5 bases, there was a span of 10 bases. CDR3 length: 14 residues. Germline loops: CDR1 SGHTA, CDR2 FQGNSA. CDR3 DNA sequence: TGTGCCAGCAGCTTAGGACTGCCCCGAGATACGCAGTATTTT. Residues: CASSLGLPRDTQYF.

The CDR3: CASRLAGAVQYF. In nucleotides, the CDR3 is TGTGCCAGCAGACTAGCGGGAGCTGTGCAGTACTTC. The V gene is TRBV25-1, the J gene TRBJ2-7; TRBD2 aligns across 11 bases. V dropped 6 bases and J dropped 9; count of bases not matched to a gene: 4. The CDR3 is made up of 12 amino acids. Per the germline V gene, CDR1 is MGHDK and CDR2 is SYGVNS.

The chain is built from TRBV5-6 and TRBJ2-7; D possibly corresponds to TRBD2 (5 bases). This CDR3 has 14 residues. Per the germline V gene, CDR1 is SGHDT and CDR2 is YYEEEE. Trimming took off 4 bases at V and 2 bases at J, with 13 bases between the two ends. CDR3 region: CASSKTGMTYEQYF. CDR3 coding DNA: TGTGCCAGCAGCAAAACCGGGATGACCTACGAGCAGTACTTC.

This chain uses TRBV6-5 with TRBJ2-1; 7 bases match TRBD1. Germline loops: CDR1 MNHEY, CDR2 SVGAGI. The V gene end was trimmed by 2 bases and the J gene end by 9 bases; junction bases not matched to a gene: 10. The CDR3 totals 15 residues. The CDR3 is CASSYGSGTDGEQFF. The CDR3 region has the DNA TGTGCCAGCAGTTACGGATCCGGGACAGACGGTGAGCAGTTCTTC.

This chain uses TRBV4-1 with TRBJ1-2; D remains ambiguous. Germline loops: CDR1 MGHRA, CDR2 YSYEKL. V shed 0 bases and J shed 4 bases, with 18 bases lying between them. CDR3 length: 17 amino acids. The CDR3 protein is CASSQDPGGGTLYGYTF. In DNA form, the CDR3 reads TGCGCCAGCAGCCAAGATCCGGGAGGCGGCACCCTCTATGGCTACACCTTC.

The V call is TRBV20-1, the J call TRBJ1-2; weak D call: TRBD1 (6 bases). The germline V gene has CDR1 DFQATT and CDR2 SNEGSKA (reference sequence). The CDR3 length is 11 residues. Trimming took 3 bases from V and 8 from J, leaving 10 bases between them. The CDR3 here is CSARYRAGYTF. The CDR3 region has the DNA TGCAGTGCTAGGTACAGGGCCGGCTACACCTTC.

J is TRBJ1-4 and V is TRBV27; a weak D match, TRBD1 (6 bases). The CDR3 spans 16 residues. Deletions cut 6 bases from V and 6 bases from J, with 20 bases between. Looked up from germline, CDR1 is MNHEY and CDR2 is SMNVEV (reference sequence). CDR3 in amino acids: CASRHGGGGRDEKLFF. The CDR3 DNA is TGTGCCAGCAGACATGGGGGCGGTGGTAGGGATGAAAAACTGTTTTTT.

The V and J genes are TRBV27 and TRBJ2-1; 12 bases line up with TRBD1. This CDR3 has 13 residues. Germline V gene sequence: CDR1 MNHEY, CDR2 SMNVEV (reference sequence). V lost 6 bases to trimming and J lost 8 bases; unmatched junction nucleotides: 2. CDR3 nucleotides: TGTGCCAGCAGGGGACAGGGGGCATATGAGCAGTTCTTC. Encoded protein: CASRGQGAYEQFF.

The genes are TRBV20-1 and TRBJ1-1; no firm D call. Deletions cut 0 bases from V and 10 bases from J, with 6 bases between. The CDR3 is 10 amino acids. The V gene's germline CDR1 is DFQATT and CDR2 SNEGSKA (reference sequence). This CDR3 is CSARDSRAFF. For the CDR3, the DNA is TGCAGTGCTAGAGATTCTCGAGCTTTCTTT.

The chain employs TRBV5-6 and TRBJ2-3; 8 bases align to TRBD1. V was clipped by 0 bases and J by 3 bases; unmatched bases: 9. Germline V gives CDR1 SGHDT, CDR2 YYEEEE. This CDR3 region has 17 residues. CDR3 bases: TGTGCCAGCAGCTTGGGAGGGGCGGGACAGGCGACAGATACGCAGTATTTT. Its protein is CASSLGGAGQATDTQYF. The variable domain in full, completed from reference TRBV5-6 and TRBJ2-3, reads DAGVTQSPTHLIKTRGQQVTLRCSPKSGHDTVSWYQQALGQGPQFIFQYYEEEERQRGNFPDRFSGHQFPNYSSELNVNALLLGDSALYLCASSLGGAGQATDTQYFGPGTRLTVL.

V gene TRBV7-2 combines with J gene TRBJ1-1; D may be TRBD1 (5 bases). This CDR3 is 14 amino acids long. Trimming removed 0 bases at V and 5 bases at J, with 10 bases between. Germline V gene lookup returns CDR1 SGHTA and CDR2 FQGNSA. CDR3 coding DNA: TGTGCCAGCAGCTTAGCCTCAGGGATAACTGAAGCTTTCTTT. It yields the protein CASSLASGITEAFF.

The chain is built from TRBV7-9 and TRBJ1-2; tentative D call: TRBD1 (6 bases). Deletions cut 1 base from V and 2 bases from J, with 14 bases between. CDR3 length equals 16 residues. Germline V gene data show CDR1 as SEHNR and CDR2 as FQNEAQ (reference sequence). CDR3 sequence (DNA): TGTGCCAGCAGCTTAGGATTGGGGACAAGAAACTATGGCTACACCTTC. Protein: CASSLGLGTRNYGYTF.

The chain combines TRBV10-3 with TRBJ2-5; no clear D. V dropped 0 bases and J dropped 3 bases, with 8 bases sitting between them. Germline V gives CDR1 ENHRY, CDR2 SYGVKD. The CDR3 length is 14 residues. The CDR3 DNA is TGTGCCATCAGTGAGTCACGAACAGAAGAGACCCAGTACTTC. This sequence encodes CAISESRTEETQYF.

The genes are TRBV5-1 and TRBJ2-5; 12 bases match TRBD1. Germline loops: CDR1 SGHRS, CDR2 YFSETQ. The CDR3 extends over 15 amino acids. Trimming cost V 2 bases and J 5 bases; bases outside gene matches: 4. The CDR3 spells CASSFGTGGAETQYF. In nucleotides, the CDR3 is TGCGCCAGCAGCTTCGGGACAGGGGGCGCGGAGACCCAGTACTTC.

The chain is built from TRBV5-1 and TRBJ2-6; 10 nucleotides agree with TRBD1. The J segment lost 1 base and the V segment lost 0 bases, leaving 1 base of the junction unmatched. Per germline, CDR1 SGHRS and CDR2 YFSETQ. This CDR3 contains 17 residues. The CDR3 coding sequence is TGCGCCAGCAGCTTGGGACAGGGGGCTTCTGGGGCCAACGTCCTGACTTTC. Its protein product is CASSLGQGASGANVLTF.

The chain joins TRBV10-3 to TRBJ2-3, with D possibly matching TRBD2 (6 bases). Germline V lookup: CDR1 ENHRY, CDR2 SYGVKD. The V gene lost 7 bases and the J gene lost 7 bases, with 18 bases spanning the gap. The CDR3 contains 14 residues. CDR3 DNA sequence: TGTGCCATCACCCAGACTAGGGACGGGAATACGCAGTATTTT. Encoded protein: CAITQTRDGNTQYF.

V usage is TRBV28 and J usage is TRBJ2-7, with TRBD1 as a possible D gene (6 bases). V gave up 8 bases and J gave up 0 bases, with 14 bases separating them. This CDR3 region has 14 residues. Germline V gene data show CDR1 as MDHEN and CDR2 as SYDVKM. The CDR3 sequence is CASGGGPGSYEQYF. In DNA form, the CDR3 reads TGTGCCAGCGGTGGGGGCCCCGGCTCCTACGAGCAGTACTTC.

The rearrangement joins TRBV7-9 to TRBJ2-5; a possible D gene is TRBD2 (6 bases). The end of the DNA fits TRBJ2-7 better, so the J call may be wrong. The CDR3 has 12 residues. Germline V lookup: CDR1 SEHNR, CDR2 FQNEAQ (reference sequence). This chain's CDR3 is CASSLLAHEQYF. CDR3 nucleotide sequence: TGTGCCAGCAGCTTACTAGCGCACGAGCAGTACTTC.

This sequence joins TRBV28 and TRBJ1-2; 7 bases fit TRBD1. The CDR3 is 15 residues long. In germline, CDR1 is MDHEN, CDR2 SYDVKM. The trim removed 3 bases at V and 1 base at J, leaving 5 bases unmatched. CDR3 DNA sequence: TGTGCCAGCAGTTTGGGGACAGCTATTAACTATGGCTACACCTTC. Translating it yields CASSLGTAINYGYTF.

The chain combines TRBV23-1 with TRBJ2-7; possible D gene TRBD1, 5 bases. TRBV23-1 is filed as an ORF, its function uncertain. The CDR3 length is 16 residues. Trimming shortened V by 1 base and J by 0 bases, and 13 bases separated the two germline ends. The CDR3 nucleotides are TGCGCCAGCAGTCAATGGGGCAGGCCGACCTCCTACGAGCAGTACTTC. This codes for CASSQWGRPTSYEQYF.